This T cell receptor beta chain comes out of a study of CD8 T cells in Susac syndrome. Study conclusions and caveats: As the study acknowledged, the number of individuals in its TCR sequencing and HLA analysis was relatively small. Among active patients and in TEMRA cells, CD8+ clonal expansion in Susac reached its peak. There were around 16 Susac-specific public clones in total CD8+ repertoires and a few in CD8+ TEMRA repertoires.

This clonotype was seen only once. What it binds is unknown. V was shortened by 1 base and J by 4 bases, with 7 bases between the two germline ends. The germline CDR1 and CDR2 sequences are SGHVS and FQNEAQ. The CDR3 is 13 amino acids. 0.5 to 1 ug RNA was reverse transcribed with random hexamers. The amplification used immunoSEQ multiplex PCR on TCR beta CDR3; it spanned 54 Vbeta and 13 Jbeta. TCRdb recomputed calls from the immunoSEQ multiplex PCR reads with MiXCR, one row per CDR3 protein. This table holds about 100,000 distinct CDR3 sequences, nearly 97% found once. Sample: CD8+ T cells from PBMCs. This chain joins TRBV7-8 and TRBJ1-1; D gene ambiguous. This TCR came from a human donor with Susac syndrome. The CDR3 loop is CASSLGLGTEAFF. The CDR3 DNA reads as TGTGCCAGCAGCTTAGGGTTGGGCACTGAAGCTTTCTTT.